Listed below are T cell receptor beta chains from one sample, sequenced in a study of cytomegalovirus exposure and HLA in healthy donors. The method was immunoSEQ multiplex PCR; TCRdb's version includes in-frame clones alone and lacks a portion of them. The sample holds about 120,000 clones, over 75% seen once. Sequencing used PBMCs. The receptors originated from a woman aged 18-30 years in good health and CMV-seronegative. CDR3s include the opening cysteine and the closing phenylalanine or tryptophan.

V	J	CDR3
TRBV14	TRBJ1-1	CASSLQVNTEAFF
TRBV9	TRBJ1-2	CASSVVGQGNYGYTF
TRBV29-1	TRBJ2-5	CGGGVRQTQYF
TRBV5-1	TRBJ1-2	CASSSIYSGSNGYTF
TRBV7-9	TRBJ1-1	CASSRDSQNTEAFF
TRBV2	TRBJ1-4	CASRAGFGTMGNEKLFF
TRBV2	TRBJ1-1	CASSPQMNTEAFF
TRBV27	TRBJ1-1	CASSLSGQGRAFF
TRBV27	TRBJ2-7	CASSLGGQGGCEQYF
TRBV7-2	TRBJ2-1	CASSSSLAGPYNEQFF
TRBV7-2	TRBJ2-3	CASSFGSGGTDTQYF
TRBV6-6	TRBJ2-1	CASSTISGENEQFF
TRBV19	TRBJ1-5	CASSIDRGPNQPQHF
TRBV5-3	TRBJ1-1	CARSCRLGQGASEAFF
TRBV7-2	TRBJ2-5	CASSLVRGTQYF
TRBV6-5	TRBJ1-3	CASRGGFTGNTIYF
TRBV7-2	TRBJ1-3	CASSLDSPGNTIYF
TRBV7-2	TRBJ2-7	CASQGWEQGAYSYEQYF
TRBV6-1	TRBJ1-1	CASSGRGTTEAFF
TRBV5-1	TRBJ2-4	CASRLIAGGPGIQYF
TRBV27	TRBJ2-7	CASSRGGYSYEQYF
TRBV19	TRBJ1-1	CASSDGGTDWYTEAFF
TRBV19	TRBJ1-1	CASSITGRPNTEAFF
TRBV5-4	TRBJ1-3	CASSLGGTWGQYF
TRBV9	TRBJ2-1	CASSVDAYNEQFF
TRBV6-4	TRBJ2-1	CASSDTGVEQFF
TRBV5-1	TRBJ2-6	CASSYMTAFSSGANGLTF
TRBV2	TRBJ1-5	CASRSTNQPQHF
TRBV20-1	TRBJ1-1	CSARGSTEAFF
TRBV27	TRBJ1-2	CASSLIPVIYGYTF
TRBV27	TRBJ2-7	CASSPQGPFEQYF
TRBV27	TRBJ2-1	CASSLAAGAAYNEQFF
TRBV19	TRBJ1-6	CASSLSYNSPLHF
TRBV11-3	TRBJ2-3	CASSSYPRGSGTDTQYF
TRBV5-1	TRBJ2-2	CASSLGPPGGGELFF
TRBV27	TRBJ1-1	CASSFRTGGSFF
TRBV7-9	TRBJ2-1	CASSLGLAGAHEQFF
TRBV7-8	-	CASSSNLRVFAYEQYF
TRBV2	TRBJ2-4	CASWGGGYKNIQYF
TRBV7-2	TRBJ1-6	CASSLSAGRNSPLHF
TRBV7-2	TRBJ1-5	CASSSTTGSQPQHF
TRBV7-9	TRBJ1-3	CASSLTGTGNTIYF
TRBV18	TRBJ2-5	CASSPGLAGYIQETQYF
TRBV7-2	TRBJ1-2	CASSPAQAPNYGYTF
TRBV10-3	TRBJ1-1	CAISESGQPTEAFF
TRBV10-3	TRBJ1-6	CAITREGFLDSPLHF
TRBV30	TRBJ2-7	CAWSVLGRDIYEQYF
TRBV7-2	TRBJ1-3	CASSKGLISGNTIYF
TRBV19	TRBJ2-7	CASSLKRGKHRAYEQYF